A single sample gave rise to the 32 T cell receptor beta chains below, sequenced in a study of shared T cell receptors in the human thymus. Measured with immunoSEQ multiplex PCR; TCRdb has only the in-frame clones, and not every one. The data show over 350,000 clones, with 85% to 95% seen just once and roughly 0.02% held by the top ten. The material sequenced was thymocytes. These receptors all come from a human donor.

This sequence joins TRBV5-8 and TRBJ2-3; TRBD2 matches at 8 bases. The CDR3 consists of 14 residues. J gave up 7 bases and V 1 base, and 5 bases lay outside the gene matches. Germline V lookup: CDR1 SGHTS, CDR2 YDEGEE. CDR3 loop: CASSLTSGHNTQYF. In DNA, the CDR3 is TGTGCCAGCAGCTTGACTAGCGGACATAATACGCAGTATTTT.

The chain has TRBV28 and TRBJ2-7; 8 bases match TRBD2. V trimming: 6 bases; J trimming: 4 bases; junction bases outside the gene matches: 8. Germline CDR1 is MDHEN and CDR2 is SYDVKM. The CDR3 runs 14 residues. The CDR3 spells CASSRTSRLYEQYF. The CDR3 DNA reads TGTGCCAGCAGCAGGACTAGCCGATTATACGAGCAGTACTTC.

The CDR3 is CATSSTTPHTGNEQFF. The CDR3 DNA follows: TGTGCCACCAGCAGCACCACCCCTCATACCGGGAATGAGCAGTTCTTC. The chain employs TRBV15 and TRBJ2-1; D unclear. The CDR3 is 16 amino acids. Germline V gives CDR1 LNHNV, CDR2 YYDKDF (reference sequence). The V and J ends lost 3 bases and 7 bases respectively, with 19 bases between them. The entire variable domain, with the rest obtained from reference TRBV15 and TRBJ2-1, is as follows: DAMVIQNPRYQVTQFGKPVTLSCSQTLNHNVMYWYQQKSSQAPKLLFHYYDKDFNNEADTPDNFQSRRPNTSFCFLDIRSPGLGDTAMYLCATSSTTPHTGNEQFFGPGTRLTVL.

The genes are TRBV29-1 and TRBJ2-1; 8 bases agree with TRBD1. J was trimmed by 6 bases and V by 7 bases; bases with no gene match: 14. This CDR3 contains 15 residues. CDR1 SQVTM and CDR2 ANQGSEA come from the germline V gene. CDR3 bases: TGCAGCGCCCAGATTCGACAGGGGAGTGTCAATGAGCAGTTCTTC. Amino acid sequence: CSAQIRQGSVNEQFF.

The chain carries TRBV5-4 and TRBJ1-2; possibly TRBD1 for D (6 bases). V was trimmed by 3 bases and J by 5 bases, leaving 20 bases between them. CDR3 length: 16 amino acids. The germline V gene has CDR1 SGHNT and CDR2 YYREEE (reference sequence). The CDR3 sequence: CASSSSRGVRRYGYTF. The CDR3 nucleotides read TGTGCCAGCAGCTCGTCCAGGGGCGTCAGACGTTATGGCTACACCTTC.

CDR3 sequence reads: CASSPGTSGGIQETQYF. DNA of the CDR3: TGTGCCAGCTCACCTGGGACTAGCGGGGGTATCCAAGAGACCCAGTACTTC. The chain is built from TRBV18 and TRBJ2-5, with 14 bases lining up with TRBD2. Germline V gene sequence: CDR1 KGHSH, CDR2 LQKENI. The length of the CDR3 is 17 residues. The V and J ends lost 3 bases and 1 base, in that order; junction bases with no gene match: 4. Full variable domain (rest looked up from reference TRBV18 and TRBJ2-5): NAGVMQNPRHLVRRRGQEARLRCSPMKGHSHVYWYRQLPEEGLKFMVYLQKENIIDESGMPKERFSAEFPKEGPSILRIQQVVRGDSAAYFCASSPGTSGGIQETQYFGPGTRLLVL.

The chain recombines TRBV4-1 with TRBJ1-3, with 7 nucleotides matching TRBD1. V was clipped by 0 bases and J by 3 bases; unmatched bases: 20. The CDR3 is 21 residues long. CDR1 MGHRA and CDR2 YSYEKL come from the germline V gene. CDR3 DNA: TGCGCCAGCAGCCAAGATCCCCCGGGGCAGGGGGACCCCTTAGGTGGAAACACCATATATTTT. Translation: CASSQDPPGQGDPLGGNTIYF.

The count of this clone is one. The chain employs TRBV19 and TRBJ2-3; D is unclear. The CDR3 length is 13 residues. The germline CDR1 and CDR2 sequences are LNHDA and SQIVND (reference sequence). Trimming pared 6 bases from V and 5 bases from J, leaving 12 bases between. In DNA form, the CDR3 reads TGTGCCAGTAGCCATGTCGAGAAAGATACGCAGTATTTT. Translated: CASSHVEKDTQYF.

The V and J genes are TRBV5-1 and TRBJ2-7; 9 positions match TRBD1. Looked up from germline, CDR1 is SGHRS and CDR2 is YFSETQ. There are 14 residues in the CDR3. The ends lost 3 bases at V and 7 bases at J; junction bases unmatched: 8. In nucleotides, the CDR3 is TGCGCCAGCAGCTCCAGGGACAGGGAATGGGAGCAGTACTTC. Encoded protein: CASSSRDREWEQYF.

The CDR3 region has the DNA TGTGCCTGGAGTGCCCCCCGGGGCTATGGCTACACCTTC. Translated: CAWSAPRGYGYTF. The chain joins TRBV30 to TRBJ1-2; D is ambiguous. V was clipped by 1 base and J by 4 bases, with 10 bases between them. Germline-derived CDR1 and CDR2 are GTSNPN and SVGIG (reference sequence). The CDR3 length is 13 residues.

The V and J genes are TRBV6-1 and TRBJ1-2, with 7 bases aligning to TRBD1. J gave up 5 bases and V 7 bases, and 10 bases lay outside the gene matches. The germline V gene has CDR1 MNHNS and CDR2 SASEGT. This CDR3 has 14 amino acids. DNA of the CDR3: TGTGCCAGCACCTTTGACAGGGTCCTGTATGGCTACACCTTC. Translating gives CASTFDRVLYGYTF.

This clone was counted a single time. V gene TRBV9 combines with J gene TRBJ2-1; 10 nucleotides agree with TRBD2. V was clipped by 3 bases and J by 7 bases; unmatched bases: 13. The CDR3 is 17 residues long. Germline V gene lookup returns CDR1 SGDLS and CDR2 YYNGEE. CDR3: CASSAEATSGNLNEQFF. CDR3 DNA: TGTGCCAGCAGCGCTGAAGCAACTAGCGGGAATTTGAATGAGCAGTTCTTC.

CDR3 DNA sequence: TGTGCCAGCCCCCCCCTAGCGGGAGAGTACAATGAGCAGTTCTTC. Its translation is CASPPLAGEYNEQFF. This chain uses TRBV11-2 with TRBJ2-1; TRBD2 matches at 10 bases. Germline V CDR1 and CDR2: SGHAT, FQNNGV. V shed 8 bases and J 4 bases; nucleotides not matched to a gene: 8. The CDR3 has 15 residues.

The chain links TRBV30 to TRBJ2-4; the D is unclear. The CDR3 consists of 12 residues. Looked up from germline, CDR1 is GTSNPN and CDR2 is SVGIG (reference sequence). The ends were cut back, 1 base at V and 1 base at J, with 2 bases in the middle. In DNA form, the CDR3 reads TGTGCCTGGAGTGAGGCCAAAAACATTCAGTACTTC. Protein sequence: CAWSEAKNIQYF.

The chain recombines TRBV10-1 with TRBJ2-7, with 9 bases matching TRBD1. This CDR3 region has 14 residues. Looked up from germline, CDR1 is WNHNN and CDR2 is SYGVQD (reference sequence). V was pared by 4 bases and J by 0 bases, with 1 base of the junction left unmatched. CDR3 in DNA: TGCGCCAGCAGTGGGGACAGGGACTCCTACGAGCAGTACTTC. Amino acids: CASSGDRDSYEQYF.

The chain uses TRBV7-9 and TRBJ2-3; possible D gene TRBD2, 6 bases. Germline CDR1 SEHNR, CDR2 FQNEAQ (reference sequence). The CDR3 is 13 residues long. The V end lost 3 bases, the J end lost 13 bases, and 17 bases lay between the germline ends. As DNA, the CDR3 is TGTGCCAGCAGCTTTACTAACGGGGGAGTTGAGTATTTT. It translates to CASSFTNGGVEYF. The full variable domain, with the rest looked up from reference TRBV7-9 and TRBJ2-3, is DTGVSQNPRHKITKRGQNVTFRCDPISEHNRLYWYRQTLGQGPEFLTYFQNEAQLEKSRLLSDRFSAERPKGSFSTLEIQRTEQGDSAMYLCASSFTNGGVEYFGPGTRLTVL.

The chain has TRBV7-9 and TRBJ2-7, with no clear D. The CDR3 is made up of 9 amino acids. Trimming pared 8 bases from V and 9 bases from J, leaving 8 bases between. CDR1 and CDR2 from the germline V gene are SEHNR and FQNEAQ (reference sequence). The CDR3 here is CASVPGQYF. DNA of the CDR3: TGTGCCAGCGTCCCGGGGCAGTACTTC.

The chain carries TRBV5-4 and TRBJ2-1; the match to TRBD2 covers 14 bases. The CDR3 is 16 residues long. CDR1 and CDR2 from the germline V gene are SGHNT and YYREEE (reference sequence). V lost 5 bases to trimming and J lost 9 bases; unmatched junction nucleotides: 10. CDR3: CASSSMGLAGDGEQFF. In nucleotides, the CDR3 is TGTGCCAGCAGTTCGATGGGACTAGCGGGAGATGGTGAGCAGTTCTTC. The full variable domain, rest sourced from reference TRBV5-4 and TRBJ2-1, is ETGVTQSPTHLIKTRGQQVTLRCSSQSGHNTVSWYQQALGQGPQFIFQYYREEENGRGNFPPRFSGLQFPNYSSELNVNALELDDSALYLCASSSMGLAGDGEQFFGPGTRLTVL.

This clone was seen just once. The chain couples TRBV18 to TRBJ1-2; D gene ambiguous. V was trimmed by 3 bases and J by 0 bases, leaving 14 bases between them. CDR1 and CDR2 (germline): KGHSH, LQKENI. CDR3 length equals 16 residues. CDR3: CASSPPSDQANYGYTF. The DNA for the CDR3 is TGTGCCAGCTCACCGCCCTCGGATCAGGCTAACTATGGCTACACCTTC. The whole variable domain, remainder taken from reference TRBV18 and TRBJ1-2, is NAGVMQNPRHLVRRRGQEARLRCSPMKGHSHVYWYRQLPEEGLKFMVYLQKENIIDESGMPKERFSAEFPKEGPSILRIQQVVRGDSAAYFCASSPPSDQANYGYTFGSGTRLTVV.

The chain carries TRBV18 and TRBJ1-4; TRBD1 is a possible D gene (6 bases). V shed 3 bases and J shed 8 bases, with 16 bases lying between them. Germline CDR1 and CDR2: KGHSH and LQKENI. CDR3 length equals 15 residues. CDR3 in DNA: TGTGCCAGCTCACCCCGACAGGTCTTTAAGGAAAAACTGTTTTTT. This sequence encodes CASSPRQVFKEKLFF.

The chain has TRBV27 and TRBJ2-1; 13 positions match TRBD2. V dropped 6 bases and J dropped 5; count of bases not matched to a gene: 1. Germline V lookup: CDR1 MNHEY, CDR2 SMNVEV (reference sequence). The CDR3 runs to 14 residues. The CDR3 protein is CASRGTSGDNEQFF. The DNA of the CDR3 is TGTGCCAGCAGGGGGACTAGCGGGGACAATGAGCAGTTCTTC.

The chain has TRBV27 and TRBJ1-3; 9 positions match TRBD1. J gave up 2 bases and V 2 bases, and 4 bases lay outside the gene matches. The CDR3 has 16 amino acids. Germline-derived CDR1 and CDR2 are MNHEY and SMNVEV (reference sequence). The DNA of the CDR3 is TGTGCCAGCAGTTTACGGACAGGGGTAGCTGGAAACACCATATATTTT. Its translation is CASSLRTGVAGNTIYF.

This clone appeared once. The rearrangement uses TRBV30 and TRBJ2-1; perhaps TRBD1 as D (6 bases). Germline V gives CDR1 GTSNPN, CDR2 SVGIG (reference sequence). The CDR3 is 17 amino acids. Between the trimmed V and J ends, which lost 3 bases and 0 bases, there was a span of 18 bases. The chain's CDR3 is CAWRGAVGRSSYNEQFF. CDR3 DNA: TGTGCCTGGAGGGGGGCCGTAGGTAGGAGCTCCTACAATGAGCAGTTCTTC. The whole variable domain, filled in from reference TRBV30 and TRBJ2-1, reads SQTIHQWPATLVQPVGSPLSLECTVEGTSNPNLYWYRQAAGRGLQLLFYSVGIGQISSEVPQNLSASRPQDRQFILSSKKLLLSDSGFYLCAWRGAVGRSSYNEQFFGPGTRLTVL.

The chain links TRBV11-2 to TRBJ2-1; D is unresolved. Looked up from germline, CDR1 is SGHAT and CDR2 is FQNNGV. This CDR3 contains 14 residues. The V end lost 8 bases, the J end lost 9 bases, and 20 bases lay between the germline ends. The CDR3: CASAGSRLFIEQFF. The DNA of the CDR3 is TGTGCCAGCGCCGGAAGTCGGTTATTTATTGAGCAGTTCTTC.

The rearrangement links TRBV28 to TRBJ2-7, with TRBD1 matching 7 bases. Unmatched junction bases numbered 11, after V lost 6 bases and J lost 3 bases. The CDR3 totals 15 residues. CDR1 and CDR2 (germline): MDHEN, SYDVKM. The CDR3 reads CASSRYLQGYYEQYF. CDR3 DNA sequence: TGTGCCAGCAGCAGATACTTACAGGGGTACTACGAGCAGTACTTC.

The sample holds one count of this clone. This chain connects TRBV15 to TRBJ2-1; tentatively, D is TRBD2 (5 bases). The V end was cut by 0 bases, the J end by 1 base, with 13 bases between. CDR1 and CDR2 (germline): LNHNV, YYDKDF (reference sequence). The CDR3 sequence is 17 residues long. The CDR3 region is CATSRDVSVKSYNEQFF. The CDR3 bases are TGTGCCACCAGCAGAGACGTTAGCGTAAAATCCTACAATGAGCAGTTCTTC.

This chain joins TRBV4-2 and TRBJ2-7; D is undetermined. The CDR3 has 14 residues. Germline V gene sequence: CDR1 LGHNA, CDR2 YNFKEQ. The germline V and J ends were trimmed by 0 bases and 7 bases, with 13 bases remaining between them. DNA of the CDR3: TGTGCCAGCAGCCAAGACCTCCGGCTGGGAGAGCAGTACTTC. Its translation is CASSQDLRLGEQYF.

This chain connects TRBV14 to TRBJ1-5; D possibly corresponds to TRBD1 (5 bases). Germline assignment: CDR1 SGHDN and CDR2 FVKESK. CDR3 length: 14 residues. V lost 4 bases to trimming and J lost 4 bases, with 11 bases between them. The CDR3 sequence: CASSPRGENQPQHF. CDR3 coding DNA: TGTGCCAGCAGCCCCCGGGGGGAGAATCAGCCCCAGCATTTT.

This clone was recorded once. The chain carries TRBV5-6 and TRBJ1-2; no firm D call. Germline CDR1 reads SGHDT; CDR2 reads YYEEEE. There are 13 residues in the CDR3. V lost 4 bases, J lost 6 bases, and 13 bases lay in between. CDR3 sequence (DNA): TGTGCCAGCAGCCCCCGAAAAGAAAATGGCTACACCTTC. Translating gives CASSPRKENGYTF.

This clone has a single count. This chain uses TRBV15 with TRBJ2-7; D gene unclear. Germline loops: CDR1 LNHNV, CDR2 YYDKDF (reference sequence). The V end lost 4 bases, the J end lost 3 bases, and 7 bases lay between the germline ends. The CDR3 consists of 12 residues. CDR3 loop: CATSMPDYEQYF. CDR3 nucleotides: TGTGCCACCAGCATGCCAGACTACGAGCAGTACTTC. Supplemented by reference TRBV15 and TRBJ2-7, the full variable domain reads DAMVIQNPRYQVTQFGKPVTLSCSQTLNHNVMYWYQQKSSQAPKLLFHYYDKDFNNEADTPDNFQSRRPNTSFCFLDIRSPGLGDTAMYLCATSMPDYEQYFGPGTRLTVT.

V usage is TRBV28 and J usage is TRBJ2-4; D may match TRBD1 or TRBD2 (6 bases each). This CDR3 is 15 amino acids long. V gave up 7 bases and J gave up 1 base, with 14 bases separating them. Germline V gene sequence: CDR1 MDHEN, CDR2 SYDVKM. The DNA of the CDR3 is TGTGCCAGCATTGGGGGGCATGGGGCCAAAAACATTCAGTACTTC. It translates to CASIGGHGAKNIQYF.

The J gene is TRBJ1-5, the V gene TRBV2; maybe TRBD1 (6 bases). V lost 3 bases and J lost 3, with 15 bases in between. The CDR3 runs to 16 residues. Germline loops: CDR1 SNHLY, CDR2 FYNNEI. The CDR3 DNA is TGTGCCAGCAGTGATGGGAAGGGGGTGCACAATCAGCCCCAGCATTTT. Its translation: CASSDGKGVHNQPQHF.